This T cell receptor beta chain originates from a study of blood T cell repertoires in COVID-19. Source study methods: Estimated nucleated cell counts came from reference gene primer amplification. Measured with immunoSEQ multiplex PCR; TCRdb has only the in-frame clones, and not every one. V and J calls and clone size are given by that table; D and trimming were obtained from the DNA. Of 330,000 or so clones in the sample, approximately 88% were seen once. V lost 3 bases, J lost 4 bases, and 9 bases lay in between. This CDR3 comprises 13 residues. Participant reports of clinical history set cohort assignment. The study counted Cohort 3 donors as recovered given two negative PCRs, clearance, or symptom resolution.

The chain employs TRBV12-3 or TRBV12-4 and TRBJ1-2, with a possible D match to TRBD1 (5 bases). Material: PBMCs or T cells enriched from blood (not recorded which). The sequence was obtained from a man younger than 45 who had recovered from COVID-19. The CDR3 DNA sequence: TGTGCCAGCAGTTTGTCCAGGGTCTATGGCTACACCTTC. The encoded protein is CASSLSRVYGYTF.